The T cell receptor beta chain under discussion was sequenced for a study of T cells after yellow fever vaccination. The length of the CDR3 is 15 residues. Germline lookup yields CDR1 SGHVS and CDR2 FQNEAQ. The V and J ends lost 4 bases and 3 bases respectively, with 16 bases between them. MiXCR was run by TCRdb on the 5' RACE reads, yielding one entry per CDR3 protein. Of some 300,000 distinct CDR3 sequences detected, around 3.6% appear once; the ten largest clones hold about a quarter. The sequences come from PBMCs, collected on the day of the yellow fever booster vaccination. This clonotype was sampled from a young man who received the YFV17D yellow fever vaccine. V gene TRBV7-8 combines with J gene TRBJ2-7; no clear D gene. The CDR3 region is CASSSLADGVYEQYF. In nucleotides, the CDR3 is TGTGCCAGCAGCTCTCTTGCCGACGGAGTCTACGAGCAGTACTTC.